This T cell receptor beta chain was profiled in a study of metastatic and nonmetastatic thyroid tumors. Study context: Repertoires from blood and tumor or nodule tissue of malignant and benign thyroid patients were compared.

Methods used by the authors: For papillary thyroid cancer, a distant-metastasis classifier was constructed from CDR3 differences observed across clinicopathological groups. TCRdb re-called the PCR reads through MiXCR. The V and J calls come from TCRdb's annotation, not from the publication. Of several thousand clones in the sample, roughly 30% were seen once. The CDR3 covers 10 residues. CDR1 SNHLY and CDR2 FYNNEI come from the germline V gene. Judged by abundance, this clone is medium-sized. The germline gene is not matched at one end of the junction; a read error may be the cause. No treatment had been given to any patient before thyroid surgery.

The specimen was tumor tissue. The receptor was isolated from a female donor with papillary thyroid cancer or a benign thyroid nodule (not recorded which). Some clones in this sample may be carry-over from other donors' samples. The rearrangement joins TRBV2 to TRBJ2-5; D is ambiguous. For the CDR3, the DNA is TGTGCCAGCAGGGAAGAGACCCAGTACTTC. Translation: CASREETQYF.